This TCR beta chain was captured by sequencing in a study of cytomegalovirus exposure and HLA in healthy donors. V lost 6 bases, J lost 2 bases, and 3 bases stayed unmatched. Germline lookup yields CDR1 KGHSH and CDR2 LQKENI. The CDR3 runs 15 residues. The PCR used 60 Vbeta and 13 Jbeta primers. TCRdb keeps only in-frame clones here, not all; method: immunoSEQ multiplex PCR. The sample has roughly 140,000 clones; 55% to 70% are singletons. The source is a woman between 55 and 75 years old in good health and CMV-seropositive. The chain combines TRBV18 with TRBJ1-4; 10 bases are a match to TRBD1. Material: PBMCs. CDR3 sequence: CASSRQGATNEKLFF. The CDR3 region has the DNA TGTGCCAGCTCGCGACAGGGGGCGACTAATGAAAAACTGTTTTTT.